A selection of T cell receptor beta chains follows, all from one sample in a study of T cells in Graves' hyperthyroidism and ophthalmopathy. TCRdb analysed the multiplex PCR reads with MiXCR anew, one entry per CDR3 protein. The table includes about 300,000 distinct CDR3 sequences, around 20% detected once. The sample consisted of blood. All receptors come from a man between 45 and 60 years old with Graves' ophthalmopathy. The CDR3 runs from the conserved cysteine through the conserved F or W. Each record gives: V gene, D gene, J gene, clone size, CDR3 DNA, CDR3 protein. The D gene is left open where the match is weak. A clone size is listed for some rows: how often the clone was seen (once, few, many), or a class if it is expanded.

TRBV2	.	TRBJ2-4	many	TGTGCCGCACAGATATCTATAGCCAAAAACATTCAGTACTTC	CAAQISIAKNIQYF
TRBV20-1	.	TRBJ2-5	few	TGCAGTGCCCAGCTACGACAAGAGACCCAGTACTTC	CSAQLRQETQYF
TRBV12-3/TRBV12-4	TRBD1	TRBJ1-1	many	TGTGCCAGCAGACTTATGGACAGGGGAGGGAGAAAGACTGAAGCTTTCTTT	CASRLMDRGGRKTEAFF
TRBV20-1	.	TRBJ2-1	few	TGCAGTGCTAGAGATTTCGCAGGGGAAGATGAGCAGTTCTTC	CSARDFAGEDEQFF
TRBV29-1	.	TRBJ2-5	.	TGCAGCCCCCGAATTTGGTTGGAGGGAAGGGGGGAGACCCAGTACTTC	CSPRIWLEGRGETQYF
TRBV11-1	.	TRBJ1-6	many	TGTGCCAGCAGCGGGGGTTACAATTCACCCCTCCACTTT	CASSGGYNSPLHF
TRBV6-2/TRBV6-3	TRBD1	TRBJ1-5	many	TGTGCCAGCAGTAATGGACAGGGGTTAGGTCAGCCCCAGCATTTT	CASSNGQGLGQPQHF
TRBV28	.	TRBJ1-6	few	TGTGCCAGCAGGTCAAGCTCCTATAATTCACCCCTCCACTTT	CASRSSSYNSPLHF
TRBV5-6	TRBD1	TRBJ1-5	few	TGTGCCAGCAGCTTCGCAACAGGGGCGTCCCAGCATTTT	CASSFATGASQHF
TRBV29-1	TRBD1	TRBJ1-5	.	TGCAGCGTTGCCTCCGGGACAGGGAATCAGCCCCAGCATTTT	CSVASGTGNQPQHF
TRBV6-1	.	TRBJ1-3	few	TGTGCCAGCAGAGTCGATGCGGCAAACACCATATATTTT	CASRVDAANTIYF